This T cell receptor beta chain was observed in a study of blood T cell repertoires in COVID-19. Study-wide background: PBMCs, B-cell-depleted T cells, or T cells were the source of the cDNA or gDNA that made up the material.

Assay: immunoSEQ multiplex PCR; the TCRdb copy retains only in-frame clones and omits some. The sample holds roughly 250,000 clones; approximately 90% are singletons and the top ten take under 3%. Germline V gives CDR1 LGHDT, CDR2 YNNKEL (reference sequence). This CDR3 is 12 amino acids long. V dropped 3 bases and J dropped 9 bases, with 9 bases sitting between them. The chain uses TRBV3-1 (or the pseudogene TRBV3-2) and TRBJ2-1; no clear D. The sample was PBMCs or T cells enriched from blood (not recorded which). This clonotype was obtained from a middle-aged woman with acute COVID-19. CDR3 nucleotide sequence: TGTGCCAGCAGCCATTTAGAGGCTGAGCAGTTCTTC. This codes for CASSHLEAEQFF.